This T cell receptor beta chain was observed in a study of blood T cell dynamics during melanoma immunotherapy. The time point here: pre-treatment baseline. Response was assessed by RECIST 1.1 at 12 weeks, except a couple of rapid progressors. Prior systemic cancer therapy, immunosuppressant use and other active malignancies excluded patients. Every bulk PBMC sample received the same 350 ng of DNA. Repertoires were generated with immunoSEQ multiplex PCR, while TCRdb's copy carries only in-frame clones and drops some. The sample lists over 15,000 clones, 83% occurring once. Trimming pared 2 bases from V and 0 bases from J, leaving 12 bases between. The length of the CDR3 is 16 residues. From germline, CDR1 is SGHNT and CDR2 YYREEE (reference sequence).

The receptor was isolated from a human donor with melanoma. The chain uses TRBV5-4 and TRBJ2-1, with D possibly called TRBD1 or TRBD2 (5 bases each). The material sequenced was blood, taken from a patient treated with checkpoint blockade. CDR3 in amino acids: CASSFGAGTSYNEQFF. The CDR3, as DNA: TGTGCCAGCAGCTTCGGGGCAGGTACCTCCTACAATGAGCAGTTCTTC.